Listed here are 12 T cell receptor beta chains from one sample, sequenced in a study of T cell responses to AZD1222 COVID-19 vaccine. Repertoires were generated with immunoSEQ multiplex PCR, while TCRdb's copy carries only in-frame clones and drops some. The table records approximately 110,000 clones, 80% to 85% of them present only once. The sample consisted of peripheral blood, taken on day 0 of AZD1222 vaccination. All receptors come from an adult in good health.

The rearrangement uses TRBV18 and TRBJ2-7; 8 bases are shared with TRBD1. CDR1 and CDR2 from the germline V gene are KGHSH and LQKENI. V lost 3 bases, J lost 7 bases, and 11 bases stayed unmatched. The CDR3 covers 15 residues. In DNA form, the CDR3 reads TGTGCCAGCTCACCGACAGGGGTTGAGGTGCGGGAGCAGTACTTC. Its translation: CASSPTGVEVREQYF.

V usage is TRBV9 and J usage is TRBJ1-2; D is unresolved. The CDR3 covers 11 residues. Germline V gene sequence: CDR1 SGDLS, CDR2 YYNGEE. V lost 5 bases to trimming and J lost 0 bases, with 2 bases between them. CDR3 protein: CASRSNYGYTF. As DNA, the CDR3 is TGTGCCAGCAGGTCTAACTATGGCTACACCTTC.

The chain employs TRBV28 and TRBJ1-4; the match to TRBD1 covers 8 bases. Germline V lookup: CDR1 MDHEN, CDR2 SYDVKM. V was pared by 5 bases and J by 0 bases, with 2 bases of the junction left unmatched. The CDR3 is 15 amino acids. The CDR3: CASSVQGATNEKLFF. CDR3 in DNA: TGTGCCAGCAGTGTACAGGGGGCAACTAATGAAAAACTGTTTTTT.

The genes are TRBV19 and TRBJ1-2; 7 positions match TRBD1. Germline CDR1 reads LNHDA; CDR2 reads SQIVND (reference sequence). The CDR3 loop spans 14 amino acids. V shed 3 bases and J 7 bases; nucleotides not matched to a gene: 8. The CDR3 protein is CASSISGTEIGYTF. Here the CDR3 DNA reads TGTGCCAGTAGTATCTCGGGGACAGAGATTGGCTACACCTTC.

The chain couples TRBV10-3 to TRBJ2-6; possibly TRBD1 for D (8 bases). CDR3 length: 19 residues. Germline V gives CDR1 ENHRY, CDR2 SYGVKD. V was clipped by 4 bases and J by 0 bases, with 19 bases between them. CDR3 sequence reads: CAISAGGQDFSSGANVLTF. The CDR3 DNA sequence: TGTGCCATCAGTGCGGGGGGACAGGACTTCTCCTCTGGGGCCAACGTCCTGACTTTC.

The rearrangement joins TRBV5-4 to TRBJ2-7; tentative D call: TRBD2 (6 bases). Germline V gene sequence: CDR1 SGHNT, CDR2 YYREEE (reference sequence). This CDR3 is built from 15 residues. V lost 5 bases, J lost 3 bases, and 18 bases lay in between. The CDR3 here is CASSSGASDLYEQYF. The CDR3, as DNA: TGTGCCAGCAGTTCGGGAGCTAGTGATCTCTACGAGCAGTACTTC.

The V call is TRBV5-4, the J call TRBJ2-7; 8 nucleotides align to TRBD1. V gave up 1 base and J gave up 4 bases; unmatched junction bases: 4. From germline, CDR1 is SGHNT and CDR2 YYREEE (reference sequence). The CDR3 consists of 14 residues. This CDR3 is CASSLRTGSYEQYF. CDR3 sequence (DNA): TGTGCCAGCAGCTTGAGGACAGGGTCGTACGAGCAGTACTTC.

The rearrangement joins TRBV2 to TRBJ2-6; the match to TRBD1 covers 8 bases. The germline CDR1 and CDR2 sequences are SNHLY and FYNNEI. The CDR3 spans 17 residues. Unmatched junction bases numbered 7, after V lost 6 bases and J lost 0 bases. As DNA, the CDR3 is TGTGCCAGCAGCCGGGACAGGATAAGCTCTGGGGCCAACGTCCTGACTTTC. Translating gives CASSRDRISSGANVLTF.

V is TRBV2 and J is TRBJ2-4; D uncertain. Germline assignment: CDR1 SNHLY and CDR2 FYNNEI. V was cut by 8 bases and J by 8 bases, with 13 bases left in between. The CDR3 loop spans 12 amino acids. CDR3 sequence reads: CASAKNLDIQYF. CDR3 in DNA: TGTGCCAGCGCTAAAAATCTGGACATTCAGTACTTC.

The CDR3 here is CASSLLSEDTQYF. CDR3 DNA: TGTGCCAGCAGCTTGTTGTCCGAGGATACGCAGTATTTT. The rearrangement joins TRBV5-8 to TRBJ2-3, with unresolved D. Trimming cost V 1 base and J 6 bases, with 9 bases left between them. CDR1 is SGHTS and CDR2 is YDEGEE in the germline V gene. The CDR3 runs to 13 residues.

The chain has TRBV7-2 and TRBJ1-1; no firm D call. Trimming took 1 base from V and 1 from J, leaving 10 bases between them. The CDR3 runs to 15 residues. Per the germline V gene, CDR1 is SGHTA and CDR2 is FQGNSA. CDR3 protein: CASSLDPGSNTEAFF. The CDR3 DNA sequence: TGTGCCAGCAGCTTAGATCCGGGTTCGAACACTGAAGCTTTCTTT.

The V and J genes are TRBV5-5 and TRBJ2-1; 7 positions match TRBD2. With V trimmed by 1 base and J by 5 bases, 3 bases remained unmatched. The V gene's germline CDR1 is SGHKS and CDR2 YYEKEE (reference sequence). The CDR3 contains 14 residues. This CDR3 reads CASSLYLADNEQFF. The CDR3, as DNA: TGTGCCAGCAGCTTGTACCTAGCGGACAATGAGCAGTTCTTC. Full variable domain (rest looked up from reference TRBV5-5 and TRBJ2-1): DAGVTQSPTHLIKTRGQQVTLRCSPISGHKSVSWYQQVLGQGPQFIFQYYEKEERGRGNFPDRFSARQFPNYSSELNVNALLLGDSALYLCASSLYLADNEQFFGPGTRLTVL.